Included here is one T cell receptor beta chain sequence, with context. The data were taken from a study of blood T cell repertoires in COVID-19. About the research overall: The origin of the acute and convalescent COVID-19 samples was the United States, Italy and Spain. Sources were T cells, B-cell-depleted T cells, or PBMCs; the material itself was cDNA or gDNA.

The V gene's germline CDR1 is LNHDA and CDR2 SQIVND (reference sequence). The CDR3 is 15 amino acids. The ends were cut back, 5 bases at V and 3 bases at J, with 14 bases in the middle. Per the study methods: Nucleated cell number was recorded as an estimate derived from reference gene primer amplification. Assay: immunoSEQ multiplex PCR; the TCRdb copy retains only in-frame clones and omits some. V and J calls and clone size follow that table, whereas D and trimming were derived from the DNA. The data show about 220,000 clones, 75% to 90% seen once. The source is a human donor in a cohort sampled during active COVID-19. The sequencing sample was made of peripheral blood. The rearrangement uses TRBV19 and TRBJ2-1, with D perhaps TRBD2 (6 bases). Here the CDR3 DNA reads TGTGCCAGTAGTCCCTCCGGGAGCGGCTACAATGAGCAGTTCTTC. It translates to CASSPSGSGYNEQFF.